The 19 T cell receptor beta chains in this list originate from one sample, sequenced in a study of T cell changes during pregnancy in multiple sclerosis. The repertoire was sequenced with immunoSEQ multiplex PCR; TCRdb's copy has only in-frame clones and lacks some. The sample yields 69,000 or so clones, about 91% seen once. The material sequenced was CD4+ T cells from peripheral blood mononuclear cells, taken in the third trimester of pregnancy. The receptors were sampled from a female donor in good health, enrolled as a control in a pregnancy study.

This rearrangement joins TRBV11-3 to TRBJ2-7; possibly TRBD1 for D (7 bases). Looked up from germline, CDR1 is SGHNT and CDR2 is YENEEA. V lost 5 bases and J 0 bases, leaving 14 bases between the germline ends. This CDR3 has 15 residues. CDR3 bases: TGTGCCAGCAGCGGTCGACAGGGAGGCTCCTACGAGCAGTACTTC. Residues: CASSGRQGGSYEQYF.

This chain uses TRBV6-5 with TRBJ1-1; D not resolved. The ends were cut back, 8 bases at V and 1 base at J, with 14 bases in the middle. CDR3 length equals 14 residues. CDR1 MNHEY and CDR2 SVGAGI come from the germline V gene. The CDR3 region is CASCPARANTEAFF. CDR3 in DNA: TGTGCCAGCTGTCCCGCACGAGCGAACACTGAAGCTTTCTTT.

This clone has only a few counts. The gene calls are TRBV2 and TRBJ2-1, with a tentative D call TRBD2 (5 bases). Per germline, CDR1 SNHLY and CDR2 FYNNEI. Trimming pared 2 bases from V and 7 bases from J, leaving 12 bases between. The CDR3 is 14 amino acids. The CDR3 DNA is TGTGCCAGCAGTGAAACGGGGTTCTTTAATGAGCAGTTCTTC. It is translated as CASSETGFFNEQFF. Complete variable domain (other parts from reference TRBV2 and TRBJ2-1): EPEVTQTPSHQVTQMGQEVILRCVPISNHLYFYWYRQILGQKVEFLVSFYNNEISEKSEIFDDQFSVERPDGSNFTLKIRSTKLEDSAMYFCASSETGFFNEQFFGPGTRLTVL.

The chain carries TRBV5-6 and TRBJ1-1, with D maybe TRBD1 (5 bases). Germline assignment: CDR1 SGHDT and CDR2 YYEEEE. Trimming pared 4 bases from V and 7 bases from J, leaving 14 bases between. This CDR3 has 13 amino acids. The chain's CDR3 is CASSRGSAFEAFF. The CDR3 DNA sequence: TGTGCCAGCAGCCGGGGGAGTGCCTTTGAAGCTTTCTTT.

The chain joins TRBV7-2 to TRBJ1-5; D unclear. Trimming removed 5 bases from V and 6 bases from J, with 17 bases in between. This CDR3 contains 15 residues. Per the germline V gene, CDR1 is SGHTA and CDR2 is FQGNSA. The CDR3 nucleotides are TGTGCCAGCAGCCCCGTGCGGGATGGTTTTCAGCCCCAGCATTTT. This codes for CASSPVRDGFQPQHF.

V is TRBV25-1 and J is TRBJ2-7; 8 positions agree with TRBD1. Germline values: CDR1 MGHDK, CDR2 SYGVNS. The CDR3 is made up of 13 amino acids. Trimming took 10 bases from V and 2 from J; bases not matched to a gene: 7. CDR3 nucleotides: TGTGCCATCGGACAGGGTGGAACCTACGAGCAGTACTTC. This codes for CAIGQGGTYEQYF.

This rearrangement joins TRBV19 to TRBJ1-1; the D gene is possibly TRBD1 (5 bases). V lost 7 bases and J 4 bases, leaving 16 bases between the germline ends. The CDR3 sequence is 14 residues long. CDR1 and CDR2 from the germline V gene are LNHDA and SQIVND (reference sequence). The CDR3 bases are TGTGCCAGTATTCGGGGGTCGTTTATCACTGAAGCTTTCTTT. This encodes CASIRGSFITEAFF.

The chain combines TRBV7-3 with TRBJ2-1; TRBD1 matches 8 bases. This CDR3 contains 15 residues. Germline V gives CDR1 SGHTA, CDR2 FQGTGA. V lost 5 bases to trimming and J lost 4 bases; unmatched junction nucleotides: 7. CDR3 sequence (DNA): TGTGCCAGCAGCGCCCAACAGGGGGGTTACAATGAGCAGTTCTTC. This translates into CASSAQQGGYNEQFF. The full variable domain, completed using reference TRBV7-3 and TRBJ2-1, is GAGVSQTPSNKVTEKGKYVELRCDPISGHTALYWYRQSLGQGPEFLIYFQGTGAADDSGLPNDRFFAVRPEGSVSTLKIQRTERGDSAVYLCASSAQQGGYNEQFFGPGTRLTVL.

The rearrangement links TRBV4-2 to TRBJ1-1; TRBD1 matches at 7 bases. This CDR3 is 15 amino acids long. V shed 7 bases and J 5 bases; nucleotides not matched to a gene: 13. Looked up from germline, CDR1 is LGHNA and CDR2 is YNFKEQ. This CDR3 is CASKRNTGDGTEAFF. CDR3 bases: TGTGCCAGCAAGAGGAATACAGGGGATGGAACTGAAGCTTTCTTT.

The count of this clone is one. The chain is built from TRBV5-4 and TRBJ1-2, with 9 nucleotides matching TRBD1. The CDR3 spans 15 residues. V was pared by 4 bases and J by 4 bases, with 8 bases of the junction left unmatched. The germline V gene encodes CDR1 SGHNT and CDR2 YYREEE (reference sequence). The CDR3 DNA is TGTGCCAGCAGCCCGAGACAGGGGGAAAGCTATGGCTACACCTTC. It codes for CASSPRQGESYGYTF.

The chain is built from TRBV19 and TRBJ1-1; D remains ambiguous. Germline V gene data show CDR1 as LNHDA and CDR2 as SQIVND (reference sequence). V dropped 6 bases and J dropped 5 bases, with 16 bases sitting between them. This CDR3 has 14 residues. The CDR3 nucleotides read TGTGCCAGTAGACCGACAAATAGAGGGACTGAAGCTTTCTTT. Amino acids: CASRPTNRGTEAFF.

V and J are TRBV7-8 and TRBJ1-5, with D hard to call. Germline V lookup: CDR1 SGHVS, CDR2 FQNEAQ. The CDR3 is 15 amino acids. Trimming left V 7 bases short and J 9 bases short, with 22 bases between. The CDR3 sequence is CASTSTQSSPGPQHF. The DNA of the CDR3 is TGTGCCAGCACCTCGACACAATCCTCTCCCGGGCCCCAGCATTTT.

This sequence joins TRBV6-6 and TRBJ2-1; the match to TRBD1 covers 11 bases. The CDR3 totals 16 residues. Trimming removed 2 bases from V and 6 bases from J; junction bases left unmatched: 6. Germline V lookup: CDR1 MNHNY, CDR2 SVGAGI (reference sequence). CDR3 protein: CASSYGGDRGINEQFF. Written as DNA, the CDR3 is TGTGCCAGCAGTTACGGAGGGGACAGGGGGATCAATGAGCAGTTCTTC.

This chain joins TRBV30 and TRBJ1-2; D remains unclear. This CDR3 has 9 residues. Trimming cost V 6 bases and J 8 bases, with 7 bases left between them. CDR1 is GTSNPN, CDR2 SVGIG, per germline (reference sequence). The CDR3 nucleotides are TGTGCCTGCGCTAAGGGCTACACCTTC. This encodes CACAKGYTF. Using reference TRBV30 and TRBJ1-2 for the parts outside the CDR3, the full variable domain is SQTIHQWPATLVQPVGSPLSLECTVEGTSNPNLYWYRQAAGRGLQLLFYSVGIGQISSEVPQNLSASRPQDRQFILSSKKLLLSDSGFYLCACAKGYTFGSGTRLTVV.

CDR3 in DNA: TGTGCCAGCAGCACGGGACTAGCGGGGACCGGGGAGCTGTTTTTT. Encoded protein: CASSTGLAGTGELFF. V and J are TRBV7-9 and TRBJ2-2; 13 bases align to TRBD2. With V trimmed by 5 bases and J by 5 bases, 2 bases remained unmatched. Germline V lookup: CDR1 SEHNR, CDR2 FQNEAQ (reference sequence). This CDR3 region has 15 residues.

The gene calls are TRBV11-3 and TRBJ1-4, with 9 nucleotides matching TRBD1. The CDR3 length is 14 residues. Germline V gene data show CDR1 as SGHNT and CDR2 as YENEEA. With 5 bases clipped from V and 3 bases from J, the junction kept 1 base outside the gene matches. The CDR3 region is CASSNRGPNEKLFF. The CDR3 DNA is TGTGCCAGCAGCAACAGGGGGCCTAATGAAAAACTGTTTTTT.

This clone was recorded once. The gene calls are TRBV7-8 and TRBJ1-2, with D tentatively TRBD1 (5 bases). Deletions cut 4 bases from V and 4 bases from J, with 13 bases between. This CDR3 has 14 amino acids. CDR1 is SGHVS, CDR2 FQNEAQ, per germline. This CDR3 reads CASSSNRNGYGYTF. DNA for the CDR3: TGTGCCAGCAGCTCAAACAGGAACGGCTATGGCTACACCTTC. The entire variable domain, with the rest obtained from reference TRBV7-8 and TRBJ1-2, is as follows: GAGVSQSPRYKVAKRGQDVALRCDPISGHVSLFWYQQALGQGPEFLTYFQNEAQLDKSGLPSDRFFAERPEGSVSTLKIQRTQQEDSAVYLCASSSNRNGYGYTFGSGTRLTVV.

This clone was recorded once. The chain recombines TRBV9 with TRBJ2-7; TRBD2 aligns across 10 bases. Unmatched junction bases numbered 5, after V lost 0 bases and J lost 2 bases. Per germline, CDR1 SGDLS and CDR2 YYNGEE. The CDR3 consists of 16 residues. The CDR3 DNA follows: TGTGCCAGCAGCGTAGAAGGTCTAGCGGGAGCCTACGAGCAGTACTTC. Amino acid sequence: CASSVEGLAGAYEQYF.

This chain connects TRBV25-1 to TRBJ2-7; possible D gene TRBD1, 6 bases. Germline loops: CDR1 MGHDK, CDR2 SYGVNS. V lost 3 bases to trimming and J lost 6 bases, with 12 bases between them. There are 13 residues in the CDR3. CDR3 in amino acids: CASSENRVVEQYF. CDR3 coding DNA: TGTGCCAGCAGTGAGAACAGGGTTGTCGAGCAGTACTTC.